This record looks at one T cell receptor (beta chain) sequence and its context. Its antigen is currently unknown. During the collection period, no donor immune events like infections were recorded. The method was immunoSEQ multiplex PCR; TCRdb's version includes in-frame clones alone and lacks a portion of them. The sample shows under 95,000 clones, 75% to 90% of them seen only once. The data are from a study of identifying expanded T cells in peripheral blood. General study results and limits: Variance in clone template counts between two-week samples significantly increased with total template count across all healthy donors. Differentially abundant clones: roughly 1.2 between replicates, 15 to 17 at around 14 days, less than 25 at four.

This CDR3 has 18 residues. V was pared by 0 bases and J by 3 bases, with 13 bases of the junction left unmatched. CDR1 LGHNA and CDR2 YNFKEQ come from the germline V gene. The gene calls are TRBV4-2 and TRBJ2-7, with 8 bases matching TRBD2. Sequencing was performed on blood. This sequence originates from a person between 18 and 75 years old in good health. CDR3 DNA: TGTGCCAGCAGCCAAGAGGCCGCGGTGGCGGGAGGCAACTACGAGCAGTACTTC. Protein: CASSQEAAVAGGNYEQYF.